A selection of T cell receptor beta chains follows, all from one sample in a study of early stage breast cancer tumors. TCRdb's table, derived via immunoSEQ multiplex PCR, lists solely in-frame clones and lacks some. The table lists approximately 48,000 clones, about 89% of them singletons. Input material: blood. The receptors originated from a person aged 70 to 80 with breast cancer. Both conserved end residues are part of each CDR3. The order of the fields is clone size, V gene, D gene, J gene, CDR3 protein, CDR3 DNA. A D gene is named only where the DNA matches it firmly. Size is stated for part of the rows, as once, few or many counts, or as a class when the clone is expanded.

clone_size: -; v_call: TRBV11-2; d_call: TRBD2; j_call: TRBJ2-1; cdr3_aa: CASSLKGLAGVGAYNEQFF; cdr3_nt: TGTGCCAGCAGCTTAAAGGGACTAGCGGGAGTCGGGGCCTACAATGAGCAGTTCTTC
clone_size: -; v_call: TRBV19; d_call: TRBD1; j_call: TRBJ1-5; cdr3_aa: CASSMTGDRQPQHF; cdr3_nt: TGTGCCAGTAGTATGACAGGGGATCGGCAGCCCCAGCATTTT
clone_size: -; v_call: TRBV19; d_call: -; j_call: TRBJ1-6; cdr3_aa: CASSPETGTLNSPLHF; cdr3_nt: TGTGCCAGTAGTCCAGAAACCGGGACACTAAATTCACCCCTCCACTTT
clone_size: -; v_call: TRBV5-6; d_call: -; j_call: TRBJ1-3; cdr3_aa: CASSPFAFGGSVGTPYF; cdr3_nt: TGTGCCAGCAGCCCTTTTGCCTTTGGGGGATCGGTGGGGACACCATATTTT
clone_size: -; v_call: TRBV18; d_call: TRBD1; j_call: TRBJ2-3; cdr3_aa: CASSPDRASTDTQYF; cdr3_nt: TGTGCCAGCTCACCAGACAGGGCCAGCACAGATACGCAGTATTTT
clone_size: -; v_call: TRBV19; d_call: TRBD1; j_call: TRBJ1-3; cdr3_aa: CASRSWDRAGGNTIYF; cdr3_nt: TGTGCCAGTAGATCATGGGACAGGGCTGGAGGAAACACCATATATTTT
clone_size: -; v_call: TRBV7-9; d_call: -; j_call: TRBJ2-3; cdr3_aa: CASSLDPLPDTQYF; cdr3_nt: TGTGCCAGCAGCTTAGATCCTCTCCCAGATACGCAGTATTTT
clone_size: -; v_call: TRBV13; d_call: -; j_call: TRBJ1-2; cdr3_aa: CASSPYPTGWDGYTF; cdr3_nt: TGTGCCAGCAGCCCCTACCCCACAGGGTGGGATGGCTACACCTTC
clone_size: -; v_call: TRBV19; d_call: -; j_call: TRBJ1-2; cdr3_aa: CASSTTFSQLHYGYTF; cdr3_nt: TGTGCCAGTAGTACTACCTTTTCCCAACTCCACTATGGCTACACCTTC
clone_size: -; v_call: TRBV7-3; d_call: -; j_call: TRBJ1-1; cdr3_aa: CASSESAVAHEAFF; cdr3_nt: TGTGCCAGCAGCGAGTCCGCGGTAGCGCATGAAGCTTTCTTT
clone_size: -; v_call: TRBV4-2; d_call: TRBD2; j_call: TRBJ2-3; cdr3_aa: CASSPGTSGTDTQYF; cdr3_nt: TGTGCCAGCAGCCCGGGGACTAGCGGTACAGATACGCAGTATTTT
clone_size: -; v_call: TRBV7-9; d_call: -; j_call: TRBJ2-7; cdr3_aa: CASSSARTAVSEEQYF; cdr3_nt: TGTGCCAGCAGCTCCGCTCGGACAGCGGTCTCTGAAGAGCAGTACTTC
clone_size: -; v_call: TRBV19; d_call: -; j_call: TRBJ2-2; cdr3_aa: CASSIGAGTGELFF; cdr3_nt: TGTGCCAGTAGTATTGGGGCTGGCACCGGGGAGCTGTTTTTT
clone_size: few; v_call: TRBV2; d_call: TRBD1; j_call: TRBJ1-2; cdr3_aa: CAGPGDRGRLGYGYTF; cdr3_nt: TGTGCCGGACCCGGGGACAGGGGGCGTTTGGGCTATGGCTACACCTTC
clone_size: -; v_call: TRBV30; d_call: -; j_call: TRBJ1-3; cdr3_aa: CAWKSGSYTFSGNTIYF; cdr3_nt: TGTGCCTGGAAGTCTGGCAGTTACACCTTCTCTGGAAACACCATATATTTT
clone_size: -; v_call: TRBV29-1; d_call: -; j_call: TRBJ2-3; cdr3_aa: CSSQVSVSTDTQYF; cdr3_nt: TGCAGCTCACAGGTTTCAGTTTCCACAGATACGCAGTATTTT
clone_size: -; v_call: TRBV19; d_call: TRBD1; j_call: TRBJ1-3; cdr3_aa: CASTIGQGDSGNTIYF; cdr3_nt: TGTGCCAGCACCATCGGACAGGGGGACTCTGGAAACACCATATATTTT
clone_size: -; v_call: TRBV6-5; d_call: -; j_call: TRBJ1-6; cdr3_aa: CASSIQKRQNSPLHF; cdr3_nt: TGTGCCAGCAGTATACAGAAAAGACAGAATTCACCCCTCCACTTT
clone_size: -; v_call: TRBV30; d_call: -; j_call: TRBJ1-2; cdr3_aa: CACPRRSNYGYTF; cdr3_nt: TGTGCCTGTCCCCGGCGGTCTAACTATGGCTACACCTTC
clone_size: -; v_call: TRBV19; d_call: TRBD2; j_call: TRBJ2-2; cdr3_aa: CASSIDKRMGGTGELFF; cdr3_nt: TGTGCCAGTAGTATAGATAAACGCATGGGGGGGACCGGGGAGCTGTTTTTT
clone_size: -; v_call: TRBV5-4; d_call: TRBD2; j_call: TRBJ2-5; cdr3_aa: CASSFRTSQETQYF; cdr3_nt: TGTGCCAGCAGCTTCCGGACTAGCCAAGAGACCCAGTACTTC
clone_size: once; v_call: TRBV5-1; d_call: TRBD1; j_call: TRBJ1-2; cdr3_aa: CASSPRQGISYGYTF; cdr3_nt: TGCGCCAGCAGCCCGAGACAGGGGATCTCCTATGGCTACACCTTC
clone_size: -; v_call: TRBV29-1; d_call: TRBD1; j_call: TRBJ2-1; cdr3_aa: CSAGRQGSSYNEQFF; cdr3_nt: TGCAGCGCAGGACGACAGGGCAGCTCCTACAATGAGCAGTTCTTC
clone_size: -; v_call: TRBV5-1; d_call: TRBD2; j_call: TRBJ2-3; cdr3_aa: CASSFGSTAGADTQYF; cdr3_nt: TGCGCCAGCAGCTTCGGCTCCACAGCGGGAGCAGATACGCAGTATTTT
clone_size: -; v_call: TRBV11-2; d_call: -; j_call: TRBJ1-6; cdr3_aa: CASSLGTGGQSSSPLHF; cdr3_nt: TGTGCCAGCAGCTTAGGTACGGGCGGACAGTCCTCTTCACCCCTCCACTTT
clone_size: -; v_call: TRBV6-5; d_call: -; j_call: TRBJ2-1; cdr3_aa: CASSYFGKYNEQFF; cdr3_nt: TGTGCCAGCAGTTATTTCGGGAAGTACAATGAGCAGTTCTTC
clone_size: -; v_call: TRBV7-9; d_call: TRBD1; j_call: TRBJ2-2; cdr3_aa: CASSLLTGTVNTGELFF; cdr3_nt: TGTGCCAGCAGCTTACTGACCGGGACAGTGAACACCGGGGAGCTGTTTTTT
clone_size: -; v_call: TRBV7-2; d_call: TRBD2; j_call: TRBJ2-3; cdr3_aa: CASSLVRGVSTDTQYF; cdr3_nt: TGTGCCAGCAGCTTAGTGCGGGGGGTTAGCACAGATACGCAGTATTTT
clone_size: -; v_call: TRBV7-9; d_call: -; j_call: TRBJ1-5; cdr3_aa: CASSFSSGNQPQHF; cdr3_nt: TGTGCCAGCAGCTTCTCGTCGGGCAATCAGCCCCAGCATTTT
clone_size: few; v_call: TRBV25-1; d_call: TRBD2; j_call: TRBJ2-5; cdr3_aa: CASSDPRDYLTWETQYF; cdr3_nt: TGTGCCAGCAGTGACCCTCGGGACTACCTCACCTGGGAGACCCAGTACTTC
clone_size: -; v_call: TRBV13; d_call: -; j_call: TRBJ1-1; cdr3_aa: CASSKWGPQGMNTEAFF; cdr3_nt: TGTGCCAGCAGCAAGTGGGGTCCCCAGGGAATGAACACTGAAGCTTTCTTT
clone_size: -; v_call: TRBV4-3; d_call: TRBD2; j_call: TRBJ2-7; cdr3_aa: CASSQGLAGGYEQYF; cdr3_nt: TGCGCCAGCAGCCAAGGACTAGCGGGGGGGTACGAGCAGTACTTC
clone_size: -; v_call: TRBV6-1; d_call: -; j_call: TRBJ1-2; cdr3_aa: CASISGVNYGYTF; cdr3_nt: TGTGCCAGCATCTCAGGGGTAAACTATGGCTACACCTTC
clone_size: -; v_call: TRBV2; d_call: -; j_call: TRBJ1-5; cdr3_aa: CASRDNRDAQPQHF; cdr3_nt: TGTGCCAGCAGAGACAACAGGGATGCTCAGCCCCAGCATTTT
clone_size: -; v_call: TRBV11-2; d_call: TRBD2; j_call: TRBJ2-1; cdr3_aa: CASVLAGGTHNEQFF; cdr3_nt: TGTGCCAGCGTCCTAGCGGGGGGGACCCACAATGAGCAGTTCTTC
clone_size: -; v_call: TRBV27; d_call: TRBD1; j_call: TRBJ1-2; cdr3_aa: CASRSPVSGGNYGYTF; cdr3_nt: TGTGCCAGCAGATCCCCGGTATCAGGGGGCAACTATGGCTACACCTTC
clone_size: once; v_call: TRBV9; d_call: TRBD2; j_call: TRBJ2-2; cdr3_aa: CASSVDSGRAAGELFF; cdr3_nt: TGTGCCAGCAGCGTAGATAGCGGGAGGGCCGCCGGGGAGCTGTTTTTT
clone_size: few; v_call: TRBV6-1; d_call: -; j_call: TRBJ1-1; cdr3_aa: CASSEPGGVTEAFF; cdr3_nt: TGTGCCAGCAGTGAACCCGGCGGGGTCACTGAAGCTTTCTTT
clone_size: -; v_call: TRBV5-1; d_call: -; j_call: TRBJ2-7; cdr3_aa: CASSLNTVTDEQYF; cdr3_nt: TGCGCCAGCAGCTTGAATACGGTTACGGACGAGCAGTACTTC
clone_size: -; v_call: TRBV6-5; d_call: -; j_call: TRBJ2-7; cdr3_aa: CASSYRTGQYYEQYF; cdr3_nt: TGTGCCAGCAGTTACAGAACGGGACAATACTACGAGCAGTACTTC
clone_size: -; v_call: TRBV5-6; d_call: TRBD1; j_call: TRBJ1-4; cdr3_aa: CASSDRTGGRKLFF; cdr3_nt: TGTGCCAGCAGCGACCGAACAGGGGGCAGGAAACTGTTTTTT
clone_size: -; v_call: TRBV29-1; d_call: -; j_call: TRBJ2-7; cdr3_aa: CSVTGRIGYEQYF; cdr3_nt: TGCAGCGTTACCGGGAGAATCGGCTACGAGCAGTACTTC
clone_size: -; v_call: TRBV16; d_call: -; j_call: TRBJ1-4; cdr3_aa: CASTHPGGEEKLFF; cdr3_nt: TGTGCCAGCACCCATCCCGGGGGAGAAGAAAAACTGTTTTTT
clone_size: -; v_call: TRBV10-3; d_call: TRBD1; j_call: TRBJ1-5; cdr3_aa: CATHRGGGNQPQHF; cdr3_nt: TGTGCCACCCACAGGGGTGGGGGCAATCAGCCCCAGCATTTT
clone_size: -; v_call: TRBV11-3; d_call: -; j_call: TRBJ2-2; cdr3_aa: CASSLVAGALAAGELFF; cdr3_nt: TGTGCCAGCAGCTTAGTTGCGGGGGCGCTCGCCGCCGGGGAGCTGTTTTTT
clone_size: -; v_call: TRBV6-1; d_call: -; j_call: TRBJ2-7; cdr3_aa: CAAWAQSGYEQYF; cdr3_nt: TGTGCCGCTTGGGCCCAGAGCGGCTACGAGCAGTACTTC